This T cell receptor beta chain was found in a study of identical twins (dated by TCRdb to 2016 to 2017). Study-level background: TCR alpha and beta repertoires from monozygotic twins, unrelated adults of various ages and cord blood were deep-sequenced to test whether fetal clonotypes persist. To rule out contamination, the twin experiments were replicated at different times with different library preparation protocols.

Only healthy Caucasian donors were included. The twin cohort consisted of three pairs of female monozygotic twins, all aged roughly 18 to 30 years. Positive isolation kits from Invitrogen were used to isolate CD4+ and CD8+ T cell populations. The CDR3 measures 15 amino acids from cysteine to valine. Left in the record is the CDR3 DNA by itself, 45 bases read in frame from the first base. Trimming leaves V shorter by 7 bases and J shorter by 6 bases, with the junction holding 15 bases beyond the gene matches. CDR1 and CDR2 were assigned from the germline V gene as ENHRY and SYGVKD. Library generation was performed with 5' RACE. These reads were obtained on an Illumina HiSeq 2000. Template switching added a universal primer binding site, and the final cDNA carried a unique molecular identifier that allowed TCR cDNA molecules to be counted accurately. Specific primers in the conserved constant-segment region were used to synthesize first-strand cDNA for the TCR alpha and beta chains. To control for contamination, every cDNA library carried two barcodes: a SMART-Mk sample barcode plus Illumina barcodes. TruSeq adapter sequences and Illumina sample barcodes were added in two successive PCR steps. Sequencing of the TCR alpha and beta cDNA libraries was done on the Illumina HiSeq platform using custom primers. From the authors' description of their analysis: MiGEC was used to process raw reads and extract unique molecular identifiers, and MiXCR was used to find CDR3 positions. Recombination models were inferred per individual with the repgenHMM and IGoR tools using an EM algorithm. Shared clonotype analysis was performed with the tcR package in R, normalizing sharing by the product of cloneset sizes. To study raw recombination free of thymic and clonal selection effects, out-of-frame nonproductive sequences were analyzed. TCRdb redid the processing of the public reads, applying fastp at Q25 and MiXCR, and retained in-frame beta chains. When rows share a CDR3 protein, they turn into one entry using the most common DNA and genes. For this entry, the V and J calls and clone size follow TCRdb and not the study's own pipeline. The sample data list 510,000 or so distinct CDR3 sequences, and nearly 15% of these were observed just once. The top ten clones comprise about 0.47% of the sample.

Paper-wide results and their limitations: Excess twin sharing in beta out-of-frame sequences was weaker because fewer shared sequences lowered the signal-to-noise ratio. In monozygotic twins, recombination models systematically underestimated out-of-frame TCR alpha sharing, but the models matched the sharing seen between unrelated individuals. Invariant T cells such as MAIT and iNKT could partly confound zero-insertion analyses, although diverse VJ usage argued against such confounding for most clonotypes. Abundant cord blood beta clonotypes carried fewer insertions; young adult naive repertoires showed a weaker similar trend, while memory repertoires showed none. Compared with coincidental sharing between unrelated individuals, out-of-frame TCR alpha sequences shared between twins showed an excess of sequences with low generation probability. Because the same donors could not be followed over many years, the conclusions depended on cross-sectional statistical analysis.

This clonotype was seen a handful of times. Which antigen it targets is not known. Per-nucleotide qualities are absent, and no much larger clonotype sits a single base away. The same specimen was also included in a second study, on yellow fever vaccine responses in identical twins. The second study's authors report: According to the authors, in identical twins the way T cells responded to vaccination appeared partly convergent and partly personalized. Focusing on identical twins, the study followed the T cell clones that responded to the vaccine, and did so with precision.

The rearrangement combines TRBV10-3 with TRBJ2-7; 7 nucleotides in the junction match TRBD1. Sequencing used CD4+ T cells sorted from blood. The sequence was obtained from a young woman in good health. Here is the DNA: TGTGCCATCAACGCCGGGACAGCCTCGGGGTGCGAGCAGTACGTC. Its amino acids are CAINAGTASGCEQYV.